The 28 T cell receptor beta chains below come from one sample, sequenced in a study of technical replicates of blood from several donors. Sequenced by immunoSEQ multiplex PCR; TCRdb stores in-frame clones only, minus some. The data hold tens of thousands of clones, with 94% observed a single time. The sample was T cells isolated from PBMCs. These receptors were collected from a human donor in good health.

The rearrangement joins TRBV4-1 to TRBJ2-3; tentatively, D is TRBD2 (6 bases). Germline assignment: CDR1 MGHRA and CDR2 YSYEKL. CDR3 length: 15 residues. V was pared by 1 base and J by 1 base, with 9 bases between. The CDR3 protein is CASSQVASGTDTQYF. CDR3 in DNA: TGCGCCAGCAGCCAAGTGGCTAGCGGCACAGATACGCAGTATTTT.

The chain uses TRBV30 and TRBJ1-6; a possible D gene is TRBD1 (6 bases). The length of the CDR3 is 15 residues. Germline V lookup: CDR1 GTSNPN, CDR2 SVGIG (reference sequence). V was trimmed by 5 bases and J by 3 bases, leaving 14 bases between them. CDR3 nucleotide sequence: TGTGCCTGGGAACAGGGAAGAGACTATAATTCACCCCTCCACTTT. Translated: CAWEQGRDYNSPLHF. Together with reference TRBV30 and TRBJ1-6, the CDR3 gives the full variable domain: SQTIHQWPATLVQPVGSPLSLECTVEGTSNPNLYWYRQAAGRGLQLLFYSVGIGQISSEVPQNLSASRPQDRQFILSSKKLLLSDSGFYLCAWEQGRDYNSPLHFGNGTRLTVT.

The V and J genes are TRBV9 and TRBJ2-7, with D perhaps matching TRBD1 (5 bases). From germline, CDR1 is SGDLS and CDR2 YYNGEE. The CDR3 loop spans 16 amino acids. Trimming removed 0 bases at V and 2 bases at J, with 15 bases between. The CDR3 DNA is TGTGCCAGCAGCGTAGGCCCTACAGGTGGGGCCTACGAGCAGTACTTC. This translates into CASSVGPTGGAYEQYF.

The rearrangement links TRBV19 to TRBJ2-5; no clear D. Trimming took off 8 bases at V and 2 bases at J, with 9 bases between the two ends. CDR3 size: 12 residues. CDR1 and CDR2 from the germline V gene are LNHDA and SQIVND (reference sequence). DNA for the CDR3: TGTGCCAGTTCTTTTCCTCAAGAGACCCAGTACTTC. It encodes CASSFPQETQYF.

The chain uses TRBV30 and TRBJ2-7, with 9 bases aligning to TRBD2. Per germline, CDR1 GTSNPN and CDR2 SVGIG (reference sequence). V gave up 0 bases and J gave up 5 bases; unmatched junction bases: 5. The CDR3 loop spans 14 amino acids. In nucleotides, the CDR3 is TGTGCCTGGAGTGTAATCGGGACTAGCAACGAGCAGTACTTC. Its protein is CAWSVIGTSNEQYF. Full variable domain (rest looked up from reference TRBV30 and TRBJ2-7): SQTIHQWPATLVQPVGSPLSLECTVEGTSNPNLYWYRQAAGRGLQLLFYSVGIGQISSEVPQNLSASRPQDRQFILSSKKLLLSDSGFYLCAWSVIGTSNEQYFGPGTRLTVT.

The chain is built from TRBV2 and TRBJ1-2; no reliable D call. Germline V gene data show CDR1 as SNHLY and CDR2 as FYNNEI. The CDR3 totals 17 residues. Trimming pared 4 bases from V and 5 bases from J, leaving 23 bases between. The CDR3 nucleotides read TGTGCCAGCAGTGGACCGGCGGAGCCCGATACCTCGTATGGCTACACCTTC. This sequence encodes CASSGPAEPDTSYGYTF.

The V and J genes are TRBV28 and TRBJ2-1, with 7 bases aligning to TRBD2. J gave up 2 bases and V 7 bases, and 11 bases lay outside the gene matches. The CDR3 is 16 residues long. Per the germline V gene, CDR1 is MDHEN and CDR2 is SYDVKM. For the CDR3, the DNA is TGTGCCAGCACCACTTTTGGGGAGGGCCCCTACAATGAGCAGTTCTTC. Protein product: CASTTFGEGPYNEQFF. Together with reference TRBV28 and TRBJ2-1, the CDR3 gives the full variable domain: DVKVTQSSRYLVKRTGEKVFLECVQDMDHENMFWYRQDPGLGLRLIYFSYDVKMKEKGDIPEGYSVSREKKERFSLILESASTNQTSMYLCASTTFGEGPYNEQFFGPGTRLTVL.

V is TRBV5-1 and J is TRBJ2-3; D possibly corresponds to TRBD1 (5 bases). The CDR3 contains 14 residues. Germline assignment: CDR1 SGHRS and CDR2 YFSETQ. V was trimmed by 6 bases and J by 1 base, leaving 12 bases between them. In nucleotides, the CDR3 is TGCGCCAGCACTCCACAGGCCGGCACAGATACGCAGTATTTT. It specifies CASTPQAGTDTQYF.

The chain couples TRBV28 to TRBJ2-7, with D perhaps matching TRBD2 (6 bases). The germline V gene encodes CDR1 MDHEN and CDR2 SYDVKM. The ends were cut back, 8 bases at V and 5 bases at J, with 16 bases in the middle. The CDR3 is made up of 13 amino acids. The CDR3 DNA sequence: TGTGCCAGCGGGATACCGGGAGCCAACGAGCAGTACTTC. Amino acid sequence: CASGIPGANEQYF.

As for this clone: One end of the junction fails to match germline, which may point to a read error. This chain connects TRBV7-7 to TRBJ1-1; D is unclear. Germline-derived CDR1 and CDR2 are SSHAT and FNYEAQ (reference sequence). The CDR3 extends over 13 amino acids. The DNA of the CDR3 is TGTGCTAGCAGCGAAATTCTAGGCACTGAAGCTTTCTTT. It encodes CASSEILGTEAFF.

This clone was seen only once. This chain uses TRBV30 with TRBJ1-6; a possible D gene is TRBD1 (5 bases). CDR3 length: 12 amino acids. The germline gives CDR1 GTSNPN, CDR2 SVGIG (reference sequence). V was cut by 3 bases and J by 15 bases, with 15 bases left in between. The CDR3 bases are TGTGCCTGGAGAGTTCAGGGTTTACACCTCCACTTT. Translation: CAWRVQGLHLHF.

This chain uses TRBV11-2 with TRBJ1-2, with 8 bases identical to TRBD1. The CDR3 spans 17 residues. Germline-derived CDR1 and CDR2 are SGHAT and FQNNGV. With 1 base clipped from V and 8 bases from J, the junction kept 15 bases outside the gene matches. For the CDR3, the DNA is TGTGCCAGCAGCTTAGCCGGGACAGGCATTCTCTACGGGGGCTACACCTTC. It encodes CASSLAGTGILYGGYTF.

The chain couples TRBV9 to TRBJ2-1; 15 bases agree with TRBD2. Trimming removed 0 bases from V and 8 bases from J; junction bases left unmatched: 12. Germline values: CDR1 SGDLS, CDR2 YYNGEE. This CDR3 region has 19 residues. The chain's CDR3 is CASSVGIGLAGGSMDEQFF. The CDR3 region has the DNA TGTGCCAGCAGCGTAGGCATTGGACTAGCGGGGGGGTCTATGGATGAGCAGTTCTTC. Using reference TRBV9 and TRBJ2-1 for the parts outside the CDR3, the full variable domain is DSGVTQTPKHLITATGQRVTLRCSPRSGDLSVYWYQQSLDQGLQFLIQYYNGEERAKGNILERFSAQQFPDLHSELNLSSLELGDSALYFCASSVGIGLAGGSMDEQFFGPGTRLTVL.

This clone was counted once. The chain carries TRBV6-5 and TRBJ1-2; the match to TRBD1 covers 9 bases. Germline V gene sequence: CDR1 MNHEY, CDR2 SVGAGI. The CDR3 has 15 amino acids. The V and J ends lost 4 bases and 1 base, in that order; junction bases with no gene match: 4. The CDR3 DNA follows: TGTGCCAGCAGTTTTGGGACAGGGAATAACTATGGCTACACCTTC. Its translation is CASSFGTGNNYGYTF.

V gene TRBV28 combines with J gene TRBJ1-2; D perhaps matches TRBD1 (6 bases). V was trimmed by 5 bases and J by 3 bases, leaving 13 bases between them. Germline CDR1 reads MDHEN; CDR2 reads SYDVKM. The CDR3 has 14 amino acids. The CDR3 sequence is CASSGSRGHYGYTF. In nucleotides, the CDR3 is TGTGCCAGCAGTGGGTCCAGGGGCCACTATGGCTACACCTTC.

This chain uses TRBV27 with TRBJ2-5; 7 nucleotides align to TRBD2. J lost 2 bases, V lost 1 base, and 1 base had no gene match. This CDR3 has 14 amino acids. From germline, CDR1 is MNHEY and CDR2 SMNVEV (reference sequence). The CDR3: CASSLWRGQETQYF. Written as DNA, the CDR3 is TGTGCCAGCAGTTTATGGCGGGGGCAAGAGACCCAGTACTTC.

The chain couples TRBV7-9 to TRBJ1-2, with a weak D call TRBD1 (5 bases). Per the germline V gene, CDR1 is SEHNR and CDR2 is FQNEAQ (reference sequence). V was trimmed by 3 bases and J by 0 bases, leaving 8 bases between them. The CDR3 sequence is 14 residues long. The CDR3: CASSFGGSNYGYTF. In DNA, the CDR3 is TGTGCCAGCAGCTTCGGGGGGTCTAACTATGGCTACACCTTC.

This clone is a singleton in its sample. The CDR3 sequence is CASSLGTSGSNEQFF. The CDR3 nucleotides read TGTGCCAGCAGTCTCGGGACTAGCGGGAGCAATGAGCAGTTCTTC. The chain has TRBV27 and TRBJ2-1; 14 nucleotides line up with TRBD2. The germline CDR1 and CDR2 sequences are MNHEY and SMNVEV (reference sequence). The CDR3 runs 15 residues. The trim removed 5 bases at V and 6 bases at J, leaving 3 bases unmatched.

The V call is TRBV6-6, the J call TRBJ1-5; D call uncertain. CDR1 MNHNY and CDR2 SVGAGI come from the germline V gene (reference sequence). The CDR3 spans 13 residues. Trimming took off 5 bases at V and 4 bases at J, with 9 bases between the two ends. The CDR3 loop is CASSRRVNQPQHF. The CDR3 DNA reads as TGTGCCAGCAGTCGAAGAGTGAATCAGCCCCAGCATTTT.

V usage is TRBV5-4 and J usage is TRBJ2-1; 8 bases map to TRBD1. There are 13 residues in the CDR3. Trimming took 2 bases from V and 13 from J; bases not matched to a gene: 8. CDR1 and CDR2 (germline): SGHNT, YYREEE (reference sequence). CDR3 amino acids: CASSFSGTGAQFF. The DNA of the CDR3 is TGTGCCAGCAGCTTCTCCGGGACAGGAGCCCAGTTCTTC.

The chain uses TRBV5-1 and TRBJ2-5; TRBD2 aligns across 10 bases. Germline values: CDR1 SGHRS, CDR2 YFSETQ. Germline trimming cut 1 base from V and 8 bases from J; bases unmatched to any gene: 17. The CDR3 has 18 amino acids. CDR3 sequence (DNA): TGCGCCAGCAGCTTGAATGGGGGGACTAGCGCAGCCTTGGGAACCCAGTACTTC. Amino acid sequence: CASSLNGGTSAALGTQYF.

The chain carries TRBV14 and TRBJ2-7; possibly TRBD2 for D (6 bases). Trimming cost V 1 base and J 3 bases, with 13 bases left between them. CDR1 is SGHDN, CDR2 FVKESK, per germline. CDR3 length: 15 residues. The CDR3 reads CASSQGLGDDYEQYF. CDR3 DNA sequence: TGTGCCAGCAGCCAAGGACTAGGAGACGACTACGAGCAGTACTTC.

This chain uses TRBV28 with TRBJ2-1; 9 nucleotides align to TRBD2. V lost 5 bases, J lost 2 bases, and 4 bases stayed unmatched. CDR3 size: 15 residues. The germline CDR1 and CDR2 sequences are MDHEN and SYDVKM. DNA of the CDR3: TGTGCCAGCAGTGGGACTAGCCGCCCCTACAATGAGCAGTTCTTC. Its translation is CASSGTSRPYNEQFF. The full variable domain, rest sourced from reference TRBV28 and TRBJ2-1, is DVKVTQSSRYLVKRTGEKVFLECVQDMDHENMFWYRQDPGLGLRLIYFSYDVKMKEKGDIPEGYSVSREKKERFSLILESASTNQTSMYLCASSGTSRPYNEQFFGPGTRLTVL.

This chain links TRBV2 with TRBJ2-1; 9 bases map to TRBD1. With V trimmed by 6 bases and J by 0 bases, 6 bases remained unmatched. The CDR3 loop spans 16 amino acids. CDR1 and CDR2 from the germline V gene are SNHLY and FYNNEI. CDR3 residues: CASRLGQGSSYNEQFF. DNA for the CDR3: TGTGCCAGCAGGCTAGGACAGGGGAGCTCCTACAATGAGCAGTTCTTC.

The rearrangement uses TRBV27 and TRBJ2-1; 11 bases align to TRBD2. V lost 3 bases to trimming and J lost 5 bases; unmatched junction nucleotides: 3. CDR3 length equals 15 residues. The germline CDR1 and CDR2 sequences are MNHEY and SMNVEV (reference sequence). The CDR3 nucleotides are TGTGCCAGCAGTTTGGGGACTAGCGGAAACAATGAGCAGTTCTTC. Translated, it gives CASSLGTSGNNEQFF.

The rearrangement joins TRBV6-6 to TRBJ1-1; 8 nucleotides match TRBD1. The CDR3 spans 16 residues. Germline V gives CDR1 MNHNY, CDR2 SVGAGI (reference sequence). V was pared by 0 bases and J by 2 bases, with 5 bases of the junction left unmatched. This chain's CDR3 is CASSYSWTGHNTEAFF. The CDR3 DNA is TGTGCCAGCAGTTACTCCTGGACAGGGCATAACACTGAAGCTTTCTTT.

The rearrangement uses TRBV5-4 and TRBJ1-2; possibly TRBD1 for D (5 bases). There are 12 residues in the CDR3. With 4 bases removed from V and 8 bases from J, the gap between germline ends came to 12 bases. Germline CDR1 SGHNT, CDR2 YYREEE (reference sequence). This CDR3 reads CASSRPKGGYTF. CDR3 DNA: TGTGCCAGCAGCCGACCGAAGGGGGGCTACACCTTC.

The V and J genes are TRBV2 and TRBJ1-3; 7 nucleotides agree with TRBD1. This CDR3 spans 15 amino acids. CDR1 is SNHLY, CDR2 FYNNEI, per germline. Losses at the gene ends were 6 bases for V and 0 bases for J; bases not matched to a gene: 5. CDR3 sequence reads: CASSVTGSSGNTIYF. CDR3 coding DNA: TGTGCCAGCAGCGTGACAGGGAGCTCTGGAAACACCATATATTTT.